These 28 T cell receptor beta chains originate from one sample sequenced in a study of shared clonotypes between healthy human individuals. Repertoires were generated with immunoSEQ multiplex PCR, while TCRdb's copy carries only in-frame clones and drops some. This table holds about 510,000 clones, 79% found once. Sequencing used PBMCs. These TCRs come from a woman aged 40-49 years in good health. Some clones in this sample may be carry-over from other donors' samples.

The chain links TRBV11-1 to TRBJ2-2; D is unresolved. This CDR3 spans 16 amino acids. V was cut by 2 bases and J by 4 bases, with 14 bases left in between. From germline, CDR1 is SGHAT and CDR2 FQDESV (reference sequence). The CDR3 DNA reads TGTGCCAGCAGCTTAAGCTTTGGGAAACTCACCGGGGAGCTGTTTTTT. Its protein is CASSLSFGKLTGELFF.

This clone has only one observation. The chain uses TRBV10-3 and TRBJ2-3; possibly TRBD2 for D (5 bases). The CDR3 has 12 amino acids. The V and J ends lost 8 bases and 4 bases respectively, with 10 bases between them. Germline V gene data show CDR1 as ENHRY and CDR2 as SYGVKD. CDR3 amino acids: CAISGEPDTQYF. In DNA form, the CDR3 reads TGTGCCATCTCCGGGGAACCAGATACGCAGTATTTT.

The chain joins TRBV5-1 to TRBJ2-5; D is unclear. Matching the DNA end better, TRBJ2-7 makes the J call doubtful. The CDR3 runs to 14 residues. Germline V gene data show CDR1 as SGHRS and CDR2 as YFSETQ. CDR3 DNA sequence: TGCGCCAGCACTCTGGGCCGGGTAGGAGACGAGCAGTACTTC. Protein product: CASTLGRVGDEQYF.

J is TRBJ2-7 and V is TRBV10-3, with D possibly being TRBD1 (5 bases). With 3 bases removed from V and 3 bases from J, the gap between germline ends came to 12 bases. The CDR3 has 14 amino acids. Per germline, CDR1 ENHRY and CDR2 SYGVKD. CDR3 sequence: CAISDRTTGYEQYF. The CDR3 DNA reads as TGTGCCATCAGTGACCGTACAACAGGCTACGAGCAGTACTTC.

The rearrangement links TRBV2 to TRBJ1-2; D not resolved. Germline V gives CDR1 SNHLY, CDR2 FYNNEI. Trimming took 5 bases from V and 0 from J, leaving 19 bases between them. CDR3 length: 17 residues. The CDR3 protein is CASSPDLQLSPNYGYTF. As DNA, the CDR3 is TGTGCCAGCAGTCCCGATTTACAGTTATCCCCTAACTATGGCTACACCTTC. The full variable domain, rest sourced from reference TRBV2 and TRBJ1-2, is EPEVTQTPSHQVTQMGQEVILRCVPISNHLYFYWYRQILGQKVEFLVSFYNNEISEKSEIFDDQFSVERPDGSNFTLKIRSTKLEDSAMYFCASSPDLQLSPNYGYTFGSGTRLTVV.

The V gene is TRBV28, the J gene TRBJ2-7; D ambiguous. V was pared by 0 bases and J by 2 bases, with 8 bases between. Germline CDR1 is MDHEN and CDR2 is SYDVKM. The CDR3 length is 14 residues. The CDR3 DNA follows: TGTGCCAGCAGTTTATGGGGGTCCCCCTACGAGCAGTACTTC. The encoded protein is CASSLWGSPYEQYF.

This rearrangement joins TRBV4-2 to TRBJ2-7; TRBD2 might be the D (6 bases). CDR3 length equals 15 residues. Germline assignment: CDR1 LGHNA and CDR2 YNFKEQ. V was pared by 0 bases and J by 3 bases, with 12 bases between. As DNA, the CDR3 is TGTGCCAGCAGCCAAGATCGGGGGAGTATCTACGAGCAGTACTTC. Protein product: CASSQDRGSIYEQYF.

V usage is TRBV10-1 and J usage is TRBJ2-7; TRBD1 matches at 7 bases. The CDR3 spans 15 residues. V lost 8 bases and J lost 3; bases outside the gene matches: 13. CDR1 and CDR2 from the germline V gene are WNHNN and SYGVQD (reference sequence). CDR3 nucleotide sequence: TGCGCCAGCTACGAGGGCGAACAGGGGTACTACGAGCAGTACTTC. Translating it yields CASYEGEQGYYEQYF.

This chain links TRBV4-2 with TRBJ2-7, with D uncertain. CDR1 is LGHNA and CDR2 is YNFKEQ in the germline V gene. Trimming left V 1 base short and J 1 base short, with 8 bases between. The CDR3 contains 14 residues. The DNA of the CDR3 is TGTGCCAGCAGCCAAGTAAGCGTTTCCTACGAGCAGTACTTC. Translated, it gives CASSQVSVSYEQYF.

This chain links TRBV10-3 with TRBJ1-3; 9 bases are shared with TRBD1. CDR3 length: 15 residues. Germline lookup yields CDR1 ENHRY and CDR2 SYGVKD. V lost 6 bases and J lost 0; bases outside the gene matches: 3. The CDR3 loop reads CAISPGQGSGNTIYF. The CDR3 DNA is TGTGCCATCAGCCCGGGACAGGGCTCTGGAAACACCATATATTTT.

Ten or more counts support this clone. The genes are TRBV5-1 and TRBJ1-1; possible D gene TRBD1, 6 bases. Trimming left V 4 bases short and J 7 bases short, with 23 bases between. Germline CDR1 and CDR2: SGHRS and YFSETQ. This CDR3 contains 16 residues. The CDR3 loop is CASSPMSGGKDGEAFF. DNA of the CDR3: TGCGCCAGCAGCCCAATGAGTGGGGGCAAGGATGGTGAAGCTTTCTTT.

The gene calls are TRBV11-2 and TRBJ2-3; possibly TRBD2 for D (6 bases). V lost 0 bases, J lost 8 bases, and 6 bases lay in between. This CDR3 is built from 12 residues. CDR1 is SGHAT and CDR2 is FQNNGV in the germline V gene. The CDR3 sequence is CASSLEGGTQYF. DNA for the CDR3: TGTGCCAGCAGCTTAGAGGGAGGTACGCAGTATTTT.

This sequence joins TRBV10-2 and TRBJ2-3, with 9 nucleotides matching TRBD2. The CDR3 contains 16 residues. V dropped 3 bases and J dropped 2; count of bases not matched to a gene: 6. Germline V lookup: CDR1 WSHSY, CDR2 SAAADI. In nucleotides, the CDR3 is TGCGCCAGCAGTGACGGCGGCGGGAGGGCCACAGATACGCAGTATTTT. It encodes CASSDGGGRATDTQYF.

CDR3 region: CATLPLAWGTGELFF. The CDR3 nucleotides read TGTGCCACCCTCCCCTTAGCGTGGGGGACCGGGGAGCTGTTTTTT. V gene TRBV19 combines with J gene TRBJ2-2; D assignment may be TRBD1 or TRBD2 (5 bases each). The ends were cut back, 10 bases at V and 5 bases at J, with 20 bases in the middle. This CDR3 is built from 15 residues. CDR1 is LNHDA, CDR2 SQIVND, per germline (reference sequence).

The rearrangement joins TRBV7-2 to TRBJ1-4; 9 bases are a match to TRBD1. Per the germline V gene, CDR1 is SGHTA and CDR2 is FQGNSA. V trimming: 1 base; J trimming: 7 bases; junction bases outside the gene matches: 10. The CDR3 runs to 17 residues. This chain's CDR3 is CASSLEGVGDRAEKLFF. The CDR3 DNA reads as TGTGCCAGCAGCTTAGAAGGGGTGGGGGACAGGGCTGAAAAACTGTTTTTT.

J is TRBJ2-3 and V is TRBV23-1; perhaps TRBD1 as D (5 bases). TRBV23-1 is marked as an open reading frame, function uncertain. V lost 9 bases and J 2 bases, leaving 24 bases between the germline ends. CDR3 length equals 17 residues. This chain's CDR3 is CASQGIRVTGSTDTQYF. The CDR3 nucleotides read TGCGCCAGTCAAGGGATAAGGGTTACAGGTTCCACAGATACGCAGTATTTT.

The chain recombines TRBV29-1 with TRBJ1-2; D unresolved. The CDR3 totals 12 residues. V lost 4 bases to trimming and J lost 2 bases, with 8 bases between them. Germline CDR1 reads SQVTM; CDR2 reads ANQGSEA. This chain's CDR3 is CSVGSENYGYTF. The CDR3 DNA reads as TGCAGCGTTGGGAGCGAAAACTATGGCTACACCTTC. Full variable domain (outside the CDR3, taken from reference TRBV29-1 and TRBJ1-2): SAVISQKPSRDICQRGTSLTIQCQVDSQVTMMFWYRQQPGQSLTLIATANQGSEATYESGFVIDKFPISRPNLTFSTLTVSNMSPEDSSIYLCSVGSENYGYTFGSGTRLTVV.

The gene calls are TRBV19 and TRBJ1-5; tentatively, D is TRBD1 (6 bases). Trimming took off 6 bases at V and 5 bases at J, with 17 bases between the two ends. The CDR3 totals 15 residues. CDR1 is LNHDA, CDR2 SQIVND, per germline (reference sequence). CDR3: CASRIGSGGHQPQHF. The CDR3, as DNA: TGTGCCAGTAGAATCGGCAGTGGGGGGCATCAGCCCCAGCATTTT.

The rearrangement links TRBV5-1 to TRBJ1-3; 7 bases match TRBD1. The CDR3 consists of 14 residues. V shed 4 bases and J 6 bases; nucleotides not matched to a gene: 7. Germline CDR1 and CDR2: SGHRS and YFSETQ. CDR3 loop: CASSVGTAENTIYF. The DNA for the CDR3 is TGCGCCAGCAGCGTCGGGACAGCTGAAAACACCATATATTTT.

The chain has TRBV6-1 and TRBJ2-1; tentatively, D is TRBD2 (7 bases). The germline V gene has CDR1 MNHNS and CDR2 SASEGT. The CDR3 spans 16 residues. Trimming took off 4 bases at V and 3 bases at J, with 16 bases between the two ends. The CDR3 loop is CASSAVGGGDYNEQFF. The CDR3 bases are TGTGCCAGCAGTGCGGTTGGAGGGGGGGACTACAATGAGCAGTTCTTC.

This chain connects TRBV5-4 to TRBJ2-1; D gene unclear. CDR1 is SGHNT and CDR2 is YYREEE in the germline V gene (reference sequence). V lost 4 bases and J 2 bases, leaving 10 bases between the germline ends. This CDR3 has 14 residues. The CDR3 region has the DNA TGTGCCAGCAGCACCTCTAAGACCTACAATGAGCAGTTCTTC. Translating it yields CASSTSKTYNEQFF.

This sequence joins TRBV9 and TRBJ2-2, with D perhaps matching TRBD1 (6 bases). V lost 2 bases to trimming and J lost 6 bases, with 11 bases between them. CDR1 is SGDLS, CDR2 YYNGEE, per germline. The CDR3 is 14 amino acids. Here the CDR3 DNA reads TGTGCCAGCAGCGTCAGGGGCGGGTCCGGGGAGCTGTTTTTT. It encodes CASSVRGGSGELFF.

The chain couples TRBV14 to TRBJ1-1; D not certain. Germline CDR1 SGHDN, CDR2 FVKESK. This CDR3 spans 15 amino acids. V shed 0 bases and J shed 1 base, with 9 bases lying between them. The CDR3 sequence is CASSQEAWGNTEAFF. The CDR3 DNA reads TGTGCCAGCAGCCAAGAAGCGTGGGGGAACACTGAAGCTTTCTTT.

This clone has just a few counts. This chain links TRBV6-9 with TRBJ2-5; 11 bases fit TRBD2. Germline V lookup: CDR1 MNHGY, CDR2 SVAAGI. The V and J ends lost 7 bases and 3 bases, in that order; junction bases with no gene match: 4. The CDR3 loop spans 14 amino acids. The CDR3 protein is CASKTSGGEETQYF. Written as DNA, the CDR3 is TGTGCCAGCAAAACTAGCGGGGGTGAAGAGACCCAGTACTTC.

This chain connects TRBV10-3 to TRBJ1-4, with D unresolved. V was trimmed by 0 bases and J by 6 bases, leaving 5 bases between them. CDR1 is ENHRY and CDR2 is SYGVKD in the germline V gene. The CDR3 sequence is 13 residues long. The CDR3 loop reads CAISESTDEKLFF. For the CDR3, the DNA is TGTGCCATCAGTGAGTCAACGGATGAAAAACTGTTTTTT.

The genes are TRBV28 and TRBJ2-5; the D gene is possibly TRBD2 (6 bases). From germline, CDR1 is MDHEN and CDR2 SYDVKM. V was trimmed by 8 bases and J by 5 bases, leaving 18 bases between them. The length of the CDR3 is 14 residues. CDR3 DNA: TGTGCCAGCTCTCGGAGGGCCGGGTGGGAGACCCAGTACTTC. Its protein is CASSRRAGWETQYF.

The V call is TRBV7-9, the J call TRBJ2-1; no firm D call. Germline V lookup: CDR1 SEHNR, CDR2 FQNEAQ (reference sequence). This CDR3 region has 13 residues. V lost 3 bases, J lost 5 bases, and 8 bases lay in between. The CDR3 DNA follows: TGTGCCAGCAGCTTTTCTGGCCACAATGAGCAGTTCTTC. Its protein is CASSFSGHNEQFF.

The V call is TRBV19, the J call TRBJ1-2; TRBD1 is a possible D gene (6 bases). Germline CDR1 and CDR2: LNHDA and SQIVND (reference sequence). V was clipped by 3 bases and J by 4 bases, with 15 bases between them. CDR3 length equals 15 residues. The CDR3 here is CASSMGGIGGYGYTF. The CDR3 region has the DNA TGTGCCAGTAGTATGGGGGGCATCGGCGGCTATGGCTACACCTTC.